The T cell receptor beta chain under discussion was sequenced for a study of T cell changes during pregnancy in multiple sclerosis. This clone has just a few counts. Sequencing used immunoSEQ multiplex PCR; TCRdb keeps in-frame clones, though not all of them. The sample shows under 95,000 clones, approximately 93% of them seen only once. The length of the CDR3 is 13 residues. Trimming cost V 5 bases and J 2 bases, with 10 bases left between them. Germline V gene lookup returns CDR1 SGHVS and CDR2 FQNEAQ. The sample consisted of peripheral blood, taken in the second trimester of pregnancy. This sequence originates from a female donor in good health, enrolled as a control in a pregnancy study. V gene TRBV7-8 combines with J gene TRBJ2-7; D is uncertain. The CDR3 reads CASSAGRAYEQYF. The CDR3 DNA reads TGTGCCAGCAGCGCAGGTCGTGCCTACGAGCAGTACTTC.